Following are 13 T cell receptor beta chains from one sample sequenced in a study of blood T cell repertoires in COVID-19. Measured with immunoSEQ multiplex PCR; TCRdb has only the in-frame clones, and not every one. Of under 450,000 clones listed, approximately 88% are singletons. The source material was peripheral blood. The receptor set was obtained from a woman aged 50 to 60 with COVID-19, enrolled during active disease.

The chain combines TRBV28 with TRBJ2-5, with D perhaps matching TRBD2 (7 bases). The germline gives CDR1 MDHEN, CDR2 SYDVKM. V lost 9 bases and J 5 bases, leaving 22 bases between the germline ends. The CDR3 loop spans 15 amino acids. Written as DNA, the CDR3 is TGTGCCAGTTCCGGACAGACCGCCGGGAGGGAGACCCAGTACTTC. The encoded protein is CASSGQTAGRETQYF.

The chain employs TRBV11-2 and TRBJ2-7; 7 bases are a match to TRBD2. The CDR3 sequence is 14 residues long. The germline V gene encodes CDR1 SGHAT and CDR2 FQNNGV. V lost 4 bases, J lost 6 bases, and 9 bases stayed unmatched. CDR3 residues: CASSSTSAFGEQYF. CDR3 sequence (DNA): TGTGCCAGCAGCTCCACTAGCGCGTTTGGCGAGCAGTACTTC.

This chain links TRBV5-4 with TRBJ1-2; D unclear. The CDR3 totals 15 residues. The V end lost 0 bases, the J end lost 2 bases, and 11 bases lay between the germline ends. Germline V gene lookup returns CDR1 SGHNT and CDR2 YYREEE (reference sequence). The CDR3 nucleotides are TGTGCCAGCAGCTTGGCCGGCAGGCCAAACTATGGCTACACCTTC. The encoded protein is CASSLAGRPNYGYTF.

This clone was recorded only once. CDR3 amino acids: CATSDFGKGQGGYEQFF. Here the CDR3 DNA reads TGTGCCACCAGTGATTTCGGAAAGGGACAGGGGGGTTATGAGCAGTTCTTC. The rearrangement links TRBV24-1 to TRBJ2-1, with TRBD1 matching over 11 bases. The length of the CDR3 is 17 residues. V shed 1 base and J 8 bases; nucleotides not matched to a gene: 9. Germline-derived CDR1 and CDR2 are KGHDR and SFDVKD.

V is TRBV7-9 and J is TRBJ2-7; possibly TRBD1 for D (5 bases). CDR1 and CDR2 from the germline V gene are SEHNR and FQNEAQ (reference sequence). CDR3 length: 15 residues. V was pared by 5 bases and J by 2 bases, with 16 bases between. The CDR3 region is CASSPPQGPAYEQYF. DNA of the CDR3: TGTGCCAGCAGCCCTCCCCAGGGCCCCGCCTACGAGCAGTACTTC.

The V gene is TRBV28, the J gene TRBJ1-1, with unresolved D. Per germline, CDR1 MDHEN and CDR2 SYDVKM. Trimming left V 5 bases short and J 1 base short, with 11 bases between. This CDR3 spans 14 amino acids. The CDR3 sequence: CASSLWEENTEAFF. CDR3 bases: TGTGCCAGCAGTCTGTGGGAGGAGAACACTGAAGCTTTCTTT.

The chain uses TRBV7-9 and TRBJ1-2, with D possibly TRBD1 on 6 matching bases. CDR3 length: 17 residues. V was trimmed by 1 base and J by 1 base, leaving 16 bases between them. The germline CDR1 and CDR2 sequences are SEHNR and FQNEAQ (reference sequence). The chain's CDR3 is CASSLVGGSRYNYGYTF. CDR3 nucleotide sequence: TGTGCCAGCAGCTTAGTTGGGGGCTCCCGATATAACTATGGCTACACCTTC.

The rearrangement links TRBV5-4 to TRBJ1-2, with 9 positions matching TRBD1. J lost 2 bases, V lost 3 bases, and 5 bases had no gene match. CDR3 size: 15 residues. Germline V lookup: CDR1 SGHNT, CDR2 YYREEE (reference sequence). CDR3 DNA: TGTGCCAGCAGCTCGGGACAGGGTCAGAACTATGGCTACACCTTC. Amino acids: CASSSGQGQNYGYTF.

The chain links TRBV7-7 to TRBJ2-2, with 11 bases matching TRBD1. With V trimmed by 4 bases and J by 4 bases, 8 bases remained unmatched. CDR1 is SSHAT and CDR2 is FNYEAQ in the germline V gene (reference sequence). The CDR3 contains 17 residues. CDR3: CASSSARTGGVTGELFF. CDR3 nucleotides: TGTGCCAGCAGCTCCGCTCGGACAGGGGGCGTCACCGGGGAGCTGTTTTTT.

The genes are TRBV5-1 and TRBJ1-4; TRBD1 matches at 11 bases. V lost 3 bases to trimming and J lost 1 base; unmatched junction nucleotides: 2. Germline V lookup: CDR1 SGHRS, CDR2 YFSETQ. CDR3 length: 16 amino acids. The CDR3 DNA follows: TGCGCCAGCAGCTGGGGGACAGGGGGAACTAATGAAAAACTGTTTTTT. It encodes CASSWGTGGTNEKLFF.

V usage is TRBV12-3 or TRBV12-4 and J usage is TRBJ2-7; TRBD1 agrees at 7 bases. The V and J ends lost 6 bases and 4 bases, in that order; junction bases with no gene match: 6. This CDR3 is 13 amino acids long. The CDR3 region is CASRPGQKYEQYF. In DNA, the CDR3 is TGTGCCAGCAGGCCGGGACAGAAGTACGAGCAGTACTTC.

The chain couples TRBV19 to TRBJ2-7, with 13 bases lining up with TRBD2. Germline V gene data show CDR1 as LNHDA and CDR2 as SQIVND (reference sequence). V lost 5 bases to trimming and J lost 5 bases; unmatched junction nucleotides: 6. The CDR3 is 15 residues long. This chain's CDR3 is CASSPGLAGANEQYF. The CDR3 nucleotides are TGTGCCAGTAGTCCCGGACTAGCGGGGGCAAACGAGCAGTACTTC.

The J gene is TRBJ2-1, the V gene TRBV5-6; 9 positions agree with TRBD2. This CDR3 comprises 15 residues. V dropped 5 bases and J dropped 4; count of bases not matched to a gene: 7. Per the germline V gene, CDR1 is SGHDT and CDR2 is YYEEEE. This CDR3 reads CASSSTSGRYNEQFF. The CDR3 DNA reads TGTGCCAGCAGTTCGACTAGCGGCAGATACAATGAGCAGTTCTTC. The variable domain in full, with the rest retrieved from reference TRBV5-6 and TRBJ2-1, is DAGVTQSPTHLIKTRGQQVTLRCSPKSGHDTVSWYQQALGQGPQFIFQYYEEEERQRGNFPDRFSGHQFPNYSSELNVNALLLGDSALYLCASSSTSGRYNEQFFGPGTRLTVL.